Each of the 9 T cell receptor beta chains below was sequenced from the same sample in a study of identical twins. TCRdb re-analysed the 5' RACE reads in MiXCR, keeping a single row per CDR3 protein. The data show 690,000 or so distinct CDR3 sequences, approximately 9% seen once. These data were likewise used in another study, on yellow fever vaccine responses in identical twins.

Sequenced material: PBMCs. The origin of the receptors is a woman between 18 and 29 years old in good health.

The gene calls are TRBV3-1 and TRBJ1-6; no definite D call. CDR1 and CDR2 (germline): LGHDT, YNNKEL (reference sequence). The CDR3 totals 13 residues. V was shortened by 4 bases and J by 9 bases, with 10 bases between the two germline ends. DNA for the CDR3: TGTGCCAGCAGCCGTGATGGGCGTTCACCCCTCCACTTT. Protein sequence: CASSRDGRSPLHF.

This clonotype was detected only a few times. The chain joins TRBV3-1 to TRBJ2-4, with D possibly being TRBD1 (6 bases). The germline V gene has CDR1 LGHDT and CDR2 YNNKEL (reference sequence). The V end lost 4 bases, the J end lost 7 bases, and 14 bases lay between the germline ends. This CDR3 is 14 amino acids long. The CDR3 region has the DNA TGTGCCAGCAGCCCAAACCAGGGGCTGAACATTCAGTACTTC. Translated, it gives CASSPNQGLNIQYF. The whole variable domain, filled in from reference TRBV3-1 and TRBJ2-4, reads DTAVSQTPKYLVTQMGNDKSIKCEQNLGHDTMYWYKQDSKKFLKIMFSYNNKELIINETVPNRFSPKSPDKAHLNLHINSLELGDSAVYFCASSPNQGLNIQYFGAGTRLSVL.

This chain joins TRBV7-2 and TRBJ2-7; D is perhaps TRBD2 (7 bases). Germline V gives CDR1 SGHTA, CDR2 FQGNSA. CDR3 length: 17 residues. The germline V and J ends were trimmed by 2 bases and 0 bases, with 17 bases remaining between them. The CDR3 is CASSLYAEGGDSYEQYF. The CDR3 nucleotides are TGTGCCAGCAGCTTATACGCAGAAGGGGGGGACTCCTACGAGCAGTACTTC.

This clonotype has a handful of counts. V is TRBV7-2 and J is TRBJ2-1; D could derive from TRBD1 or TRBD2 (6 bases each). Trimming stripped 1 base from V and 8 bases from J, with 18 bases between. CDR3 size: 16 residues. Germline lookup yields CDR1 SGHTA and CDR2 FQGNSA. CDR3 sequence reads: CASSLGGAKTGHEQFF. The CDR3 DNA is TGTGCCAGCAGCTTAGGGGGGGCTAAGACTGGGCATGAGCAGTTCTTC.

J is TRBJ2-7 and V is TRBV12-3 or TRBV12-4; 10 nucleotides align to TRBD2. J gave up 2 bases and V 10 bases, and 2 bases lay outside the gene matches. This CDR3 is built from 12 residues. CDR3 protein: CATSGGTYEQYF. In DNA form, the CDR3 reads TGTGCCACTAGCGGGGGTACCTACGAGCAGTACTTC.

This clonotype was seen a few times. The V gene is TRBV27, the J gene TRBJ2-1; D remains ambiguous. CDR1 is MNHEY and CDR2 is SMNVEV in the germline V gene (reference sequence). Deletions cut 2 bases from V and 2 bases from J, with 7 bases between. The CDR3 extends over 14 amino acids. CDR3 in amino acids: CASSLLGPYNEQFF. The CDR3, as DNA: TGTGCCAGCAGTTTACTCGGTCCCTACAATGAGCAGTTCTTC.

This chain connects TRBV20-1 to TRBJ2-7; D is uncertain. The CDR3 totals 13 residues. Germline V gives CDR1 DFQATT, CDR2 SNEGSKA (reference sequence). The ends were cut back, 0 bases at V and 6 bases at J, with 12 bases in the middle. The CDR3: CSARDIGAIEQYF. DNA for the CDR3: TGCAGTGCTAGAGATATCGGTGCGATCGAGCAGTACTTC.

This clonotype was counted ten times or more. The V and J genes are TRBV29-1 and TRBJ1-1; D remains unclear. The CDR3 consists of 11 residues. Germline-derived CDR1 and CDR2 are SQVTM and ANQGSEA. V lost 1 base, J lost 3 bases, and 3 bases lay in between. Here the CDR3 DNA reads TGCAGCGTTGAAGTTTACACTGAAGCTTTCTTT. Its protein is CSVEVYTEAFF.

This clonotype was counted a few times. The chain recombines TRBV5-1 with TRBJ2-2, with D unclear. The CDR3 consists of 19 residues. Germline V gene data show CDR1 as SGHRS and CDR2 as YFSETQ. Between the trimmed V and J ends, which lost 4 bases and 2 bases, there was a span of 24 bases. The CDR3 DNA reads TGCGCCAGCAGCCCCGCTGAGACACCGCCCAGCTTCAACACCGGGGAGCTGTTTTTT. Protein product: CASSPAETPPSFNTGELFF.